Shown below are 6 T cell receptor beta chains from a single sample sequenced in a study of cytomegalovirus exposure and HLA in healthy donors. Primers included in the PCR were 60 Vbeta and 13 Jbeta primers. Profiled with immunoSEQ multiplex PCR; TCRdb holds only in-frame clones, not every one. The sample has some 87,000 clones; roughly 80% are singletons. Sequencing used PBMCs. Receptors were obtained from a middle-aged woman in good health and CMV-seropositive.

The chain carries TRBV6-1 and TRBJ2-6; perhaps TRBD1 as D (6 bases). The V gene's germline CDR1 is MNHNS and CDR2 SASEGT. The CDR3 extends over 12 amino acids. The CDR3 protein is CVCRDTGAVLTF. DNA of the CDR3: TGTGTATGCCGGGACACCGGAGCCGTCCTGACTTTC.

The chain is built from TRBV5-3 and TRBJ2-2, with 9 bases matching TRBD1. TRBV5-3 is an ORF, and what it does is uncertain. Germline trimming cut 4 bases from V and 5 bases from J; bases unmatched to any gene: 6. The CDR3 runs 15 residues. Written as DNA, the CDR3 is TGTGCCAGAAGCAGGGGACAGGGTGGTACCGGGGAGCTGTTTTTT. Its translation: CARSRGQGGTGELFF.

The J gene is TRBJ2-5, the V gene TRBV5-6; the match to TRBD2 covers 11 bases. CDR3 length: 16 amino acids. Trimming at V came to 3 bases and at J to 4 bases, leaving 8 bases not matched to a gene. Germline CDR1 reads SGHDT; CDR2 reads YYEEEE. The CDR3 DNA reads TGTGCCAGCAGCTGGAGGGTAGCGGGAGGGTCAGAGACCCAGTACTTC. Amino acid sequence: CASSWRVAGGSETQYF.

This clone showed up just once. The gene calls are TRBV6-6 and TRBJ1-2; TRBD1 matches 8 bases. The germline gives CDR1 MNHNY, CDR2 SVGAGI (reference sequence). After removal of 1 base from V and 5 bases from J, the junction contained 3 bases not matched to a gene. CDR3 size: 14 residues. CDR3 coding DNA: TGTGCCAGCAGTTACTTGGACAGGGCTTATGGCTACACCTTC. It translates to CASSYLDRAYGYTF.

V is TRBV6-1 and J is TRBJ1-5; weak D call: TRBD1 (5 bases). CDR3 length equals 18 residues. The V and J ends lost 0 bases and 0 bases respectively, with 15 bases between them. Germline V gives CDR1 MNHNS, CDR2 SASEGT. The chain's CDR3 is CASSEAGGWKDSNQPQHF. DNA of the CDR3: TGTGCCAGCAGTGAAGCGGGGGGGTGGAAGGATAGCAATCAGCCCCAGCATTTT.

This chain joins TRBV6-1 and TRBJ2-7, with 10 bases matching TRBD2. Germline assignment: CDR1 MNHNS and CDR2 SASEGT. The ends lost 7 bases at V and 5 bases at J; junction bases unmatched: 5. CDR3 length: 13 amino acids. DNA of the CDR3: TGTGCCAGCATGGGACTAGCGACCCACGAGCAGTACTTC. This translates into CASMGLATHEQYF.